This TCR beta chain stems from a study of control samples from healthy donors and cancer patients. Profiling relied on immunoSEQ multiplex PCR, and the TCRdb table lists in-frame clones only, not all of them. The sample includes about 150,000 clones, approximately 94% seen only once; the top ten take roughly 8.4%. This CDR3 spans 13 amino acids. The V gene's germline CDR1 is MNHNS and CDR2 SASEGT. Trimming cost V 0 bases and J 6 bases, with 5 bases left between them. This receptor was taken from a woman in her forties in good health. The sample taken for sequencing was blood. The chain links TRBV6-1 to TRBJ2-2; D is uncertain. CDR3 in DNA: TGTGCCAGCAGTGAAGCTTTAGCCGGGGAGCTGTTTTTT. Translated, it gives CASSEALAGELFF.